The TCR beta chain under discussion was sequenced for a study of T cell clonality in common variable immunodeficiency. Study findings and constraints: CVID patient heterogeneity limited repertoire-clinical complication correlations.

This clone was found many times. Its specificity is not known. Libraries were prepared by immunoSEQ multiplex PCR; TCRdb keeps only in-frame clonotypes and omits some of them. Listed for the sample are approximately 44,000 clones, none seen a single time. Both groups were predominantly of Caucasian heritage. Sequencing used peripheral blood mononuclear cells. The source of this sequence is a person aged 18 to 75 in good health.

The CDR3 loop reads CASSRVANYGYTF. The sequenced part of the CDR3 DNA is TGCGCCAGCAGCCGGGTCGCTAACTATGGC. The chain has TRBV5-1 and TRBJ1-2; no clear D gene. The read ends 3 residues early relative to the CDR3; the germline J gene fills the gap. V lost 4 bases to trimming and J lost 0 bases, with 7 bases between them. The CDR3 length is 13 residues. Looked up from germline, CDR1 is SGHRS and CDR2 is YFSETQ.